This passage covers 29 T cell receptor beta chains from one sample sequenced in a study of blood T cells in healthy people across ages (dated by TCRdb to between 2015 and 2017). Library preparation used 5' RACE. Sequencing used an Illumina HiSeq 2500. The second PCR ran for about 7 to 11 cycles and used a J-beta primer mix along with a sample-barcoded 5' primer. TCRdb trimmed the raw reads at Q25, called clones with MiXCR and kept productive beta chains. Each record represents a unique CDR3 protein, reported with the most common genes and DNA among its rows. This sample holds hundreds of thousands of distinct CDR3 sequences; around 50% were observed only once. Of the sample, 20% to 30% is held by the ten largest clones. The sample taken for sequencing was blood. The receptors were sampled from a man aged 40-50 years in good health.

This rearrangement joins TRBV7-2 to TRBJ2-3, with D tentatively TRBD2 (6 bases). Germline V gene data show CDR1 as SGHTA and CDR2 as FQGNSA. This CDR3 has 15 residues. V shed 7 bases and J shed 1 base, with 15 bases lying between them. CDR3 DNA sequence: TGTGCCAGCACCATAAGCGGGTCCCGCACAGATACGCAGTATTTT. This sequence encodes CASTISGSRTDTQYF.

This chain uses TRBV7-8 with TRBJ2-5; D not resolved. The ends were cut back, 6 bases at V and 5 bases at J, with 10 bases in the middle. Germline V gene lookup returns CDR1 SGHVS and CDR2 FQNEAQ. This CDR3 is built from 12 residues. CDR3 sequence: CASSRHGETQYF. CDR3 bases: TGTGCCAGCAGTCGCCATGGGGAGACCCAGTACTTC.

This clonotype showed up just a few times. This sequence joins TRBV29-1 and TRBJ1-1; D is possibly TRBD1 (6 bases). Germline loops: CDR1 SQVTM, CDR2 ANQGSEA. This CDR3 contains 13 residues. V was pared by 7 bases and J by 3 bases, with 15 bases between. The CDR3 here is CSGGPGGDTEAFF. The CDR3 DNA reads TGCAGCGGGGGGCCGGGGGGGGACACTGAAGCTTTCTTT.

About this clonotype: An end of the junction differs from the germline gene, which may be a read error. This chain connects TRBV7-9 to TRBJ2-7, with 7 bases fitting TRBD1. Germline values: CDR1 SEHNR, CDR2 FQNEAQ (reference sequence). This CDR3 has 15 residues. Written as DNA, the CDR3 is TGTGTCAGCAGCTTAGCGCAGGGGGAGCTTCACGAGCAGTACTTC. Protein sequence: CVSSLAQGELHEQYF.

The genes are TRBV28 and TRBJ1-1; 9 nucleotides match TRBD1. Germline CDR1 reads MDHEN; CDR2 reads SYDVKM. The CDR3 loop spans 15 amino acids. V dropped 5 bases and J dropped 0; count of bases not matched to a gene: 4. CDR3 amino acids: CASSRQGGLNTEAFF. As DNA, the CDR3 is TGTGCCAGCAGTCGACAGGGGGGCCTGAACACTGAAGCTTTCTTT.

The chain recombines TRBV7-6 with TRBJ2-5; D remains ambiguous. Germline values: CDR1 SGHVS, CDR2 FNYEAQ. CDR3 length equals 14 residues. With 0 bases removed from V and 5 bases from J, the gap between germline ends came to 10 bases. The CDR3 loop reads CASSLAGNGETQYF. The CDR3, as DNA: TGTGCCAGCAGCTTAGCGGGAAACGGGGAGACCCAGTACTTC.

The genes are TRBV2 and TRBJ2-1; TRBD2 agrees at 7 bases. CDR3 length: 17 amino acids. Losses at the gene ends were 3 bases for V and 0 bases for J; bases not matched to a gene: 8. Per the germline V gene, CDR1 is SNHLY and CDR2 is FYNNEI. The CDR3 DNA reads TGTGCCAGCAGTGAGGCCCGGGGGGTCAGCTCCTACAATGAGCAGTTCTTC. It translates to CASSEARGVSSYNEQFF. Full variable domain (rest looked up from reference TRBV2 and TRBJ2-1): EPEVTQTPSHQVTQMGQEVILRCVPISNHLYFYWYRQILGQKVEFLVSFYNNEISEKSEIFDDQFSVERPDGSNFTLKIRSTKLEDSAMYFCASSEARGVSSYNEQFFGPGTRLTVL.

This clonotype was counted only a few times. V is TRBV5-1 and J is TRBJ1-5; the D gene is possibly TRBD1 (5 bases). Germline loops: CDR1 SGHRS, CDR2 YFSETQ. The ends were cut back, 7 bases at V and 3 bases at J, with 11 bases in the middle. The CDR3 consists of 13 residues. The CDR3 loop reads CASRGDYNQPQHF. CDR3 in DNA: TGCGCCAGCCGGGGGGACTACAATCAGCCCCAGCATTTT.

Only a few counts were recorded for this clonotype. The CDR3 region is CASSQVALSGINEQFF. CDR3 in DNA: TGTGCCAGCAGCCAAGTCGCCCTAAGCGGGATAAATGAGCAGTTCTTC. The chain is built from TRBV4-2 and TRBJ2-1, with 7 bases fitting TRBD2. Germline loops: CDR1 LGHNA, CDR2 YNFKEQ. The V gene end was trimmed by 1 base and the J gene end by 7 bases; junction bases not matched to a gene: 10. The CDR3 contains 16 residues.

The table lists this clonotype with a count of one. This chain joins TRBV20-1 and TRBJ1-6; tentatively, D is TRBD1 (6 bases). This CDR3 region has 14 residues. Trimming took 7 bases from V and 9 from J, leaving 19 bases between them. Germline loops: CDR1 DFQATT, CDR2 SNEGSKA (reference sequence). The CDR3 region is CSVRGAAPGSPLHF. In nucleotides, the CDR3 is TGCAGTGTTCGGGGGGCGGCCCCGGGTTCACCCCTCCACTTT.

The chain joins TRBV12-3 or TRBV12-4 to TRBJ2-5, with D possibly being TRBD2 (5 bases). The CDR3 length is 13 residues. The V end lost 8 bases, the J end lost 3 bases, and 13 bases lay between the germline ends. The CDR3 here is CASRTTGEETQYF. CDR3 in DNA: TGTGCCAGCCGAACGACCGGGGAAGAGACCCAGTACTTC.

The V and J genes are TRBV6-5 and TRBJ2-2; 8 bases agree with TRBD2. Germline V gene lookup returns CDR1 MNHEY and CDR2 SVGAGI. J was trimmed by 2 bases and V by 2 bases; bases with no gene match: 7. This CDR3 region has 17 residues. The CDR3 DNA is TGTGCCAGCAGTTACGTTCTAGCGGGTCCCAACACCGGGGAGCTGTTTTTT. It yields the protein CASSYVLAGPNTGELFF.

The rearrangement links TRBV11-2 to TRBJ2-5, with D perhaps TRBD1 (5 bases). CDR1 and CDR2 (germline): SGHAT, FQNNGV. Trimming shortened V by 4 bases and J by 3 bases, and 15 bases separated the two germline ends. This CDR3 spans 15 amino acids. The CDR3 reads CASSSTLGREETQYF. The CDR3 nucleotides read TGTGCCAGCAGCTCCACGCTTGGCAGGGAAGAGACCCAGTACTTC.

This clonotype has just a few counts. This chain uses TRBV28 with TRBJ1-2, with D perhaps matching TRBD1 (6 bases). V was pared by 3 bases and J by 6 bases, with 20 bases between. This CDR3 is 16 amino acids long. Germline CDR1 MDHEN, CDR2 SYDVKM. CDR3 nucleotide sequence: TGTGCCAGCAGTTTTGTTCCGGGCAGGGGAATTAATGGCTACACCTTC. Protein sequence: CASSFVPGRGINGYTF.

This clonotype came up a few times. The rearrangement uses TRBV5-1 and TRBJ2-5; D tentatively reads TRBD1 or TRBD2 (5 bases each). V was shortened by 5 bases and J by 2 bases, with 16 bases between the two germline ends. The CDR3 length is 15 residues. Per germline, CDR1 SGHRS and CDR2 YFSETQ. For the CDR3, the DNA is TGCGCCAGCAGATTACGAGGGGCGAAGCAAGAGACCCAGTACTTC. Translating gives CASRLRGAKQETQYF. The variable domain in full, with the rest retrieved from reference TRBV5-1 and TRBJ2-5, is KAGVTQTPRYLIKTRGQQVTLSCSPISGHRSVSWYQQTPGQGLQFLFEYFSETQRNKGNFPGRFSGRQFSNSRSEMNVSTLELGDSALYLCASRLRGAKQETQYFGPGTRLLVL.

The genes are TRBV20-1 and TRBJ1-1, with D hard to call. Germline V gives CDR1 DFQATT, CDR2 SNEGSKA (reference sequence). V shed 4 bases and J shed 1 base, with 16 bases lying between them. CDR3 length: 15 amino acids. Here the CDR3 reads CSAILLHRTNTEAFF. Here the CDR3 DNA reads TGCAGTGCTATCCTCCTACATAGAACGAACACTGAAGCTTTCTTT.

The chain links TRBV29-1 to TRBJ2-5; 7 bases are shared with TRBD1. The CDR3 runs 14 residues. Germline trimming cut 2 bases from V and 11 bases from J; bases unmatched to any gene: 14. Germline values: CDR1 SQVTM, CDR2 ANQGSEA. The CDR3 nucleotides are TGCAGCGTTGAATCTGGGACAGAGGCTTCAGGGCAGTACTTC. Residues: CSVESGTEASGQYF.

This clonotype was found a few times. CDR3 amino acids: CSVAGNEGSRQHF. The CDR3 nucleotides are TGCAGCGTTGCGGGCAACGAAGGCTCGCGCCAGCATTTT. The chain is built from TRBV29-1 and TRBJ1-5; no clear D gene. The CDR3 loop spans 13 amino acids. V was shortened by 4 bases and J by 12 bases, with 19 bases between the two germline ends. CDR1 and CDR2 (germline): SQVTM, ANQGSEA. Filled out from reference TRBV29-1 and TRBJ1-5, the complete variable domain reads SAVISQKPSRDICQRGTSLTIQCQVDSQVTMMFWYRQQPGQSLTLIATANQGSEATYESGFVIDKFPISRPNLTFSTLTVSNMSPEDSSIYLCSVAGNEGSRQHFGDGTRLSIL.

The rearrangement links TRBV29-1 to TRBJ2-7; D is unclear. Between the trimmed V and J ends, which lost 4 bases and 3 bases, there was a span of 10 bases. The CDR3 has 12 residues. The germline gives CDR1 SQVTM, CDR2 ANQGSEA. CDR3 nucleotide sequence: TGCAGCGTTGTAGAAGTCAGCTACGAGCAGTACTTC. Encoded protein: CSVVEVSYEQYF.

The table lists this clonotype with a few counts. The V gene is TRBV5-1, the J gene TRBJ2-3; D unclear. V lost 1 base and J lost 6, with 9 bases in between. The CDR3 totals 13 residues. CDR1 and CDR2 (germline): SGHRS, YFSETQ. The CDR3 sequence is CASSLQSMDTQYF. The CDR3, as DNA: TGCGCCAGCAGCTTGCAGAGTATGGATACGCAGTATTTT.

The chain recombines TRBV12-3 or TRBV12-4 with TRBJ2-7, with 7 bases aligning to TRBD1. J was trimmed by 2 bases and V by 4 bases; bases with no gene match: 5. The CDR3 covers 14 residues. The CDR3 nucleotides are TGTGCCAGCAGTTCACAGGGGTTCACCTACGAGCAGTACTTC. It translates to CASSSQGFTYEQYF.

J is TRBJ1-2 and V is TRBV7-9; D may be TRBD1 (5 bases). This CDR3 has 15 residues. V lost 6 bases and J 2 bases, leaving 16 bases between the germline ends. Germline-derived CDR1 and CDR2 are SEHNR and FQNEAQ (reference sequence). The CDR3 spells CASRDEGRWNYGYTF. The CDR3, as DNA: TGTGCCAGCAGAGATGAGGGACGGTGGAACTATGGCTACACCTTC. The full variable domain, completed using reference TRBV7-9 and TRBJ1-2, is DTGVSQNPRHKITKRGQNVTFRCDPISEHNRLYWYRQTLGQGPEFLTYFQNEAQLEKSRLLSDRFSAERPKGSFSTLEIQRTEQGDSAMYLCASRDEGRWNYGYTFGSGTRLTVV.

The rearrangement uses TRBV11-3 and TRBJ1-1; D is uncertain. CDR1 SGHNT and CDR2 YENEEA come from the germline V gene. V was trimmed by 8 bases and J by 1 base, leaving 11 bases between them. CDR3 size: 13 residues. DNA of the CDR3: TGTGCCAGCCTCCGCTCCGAGAACACTGAAGCTTTCTTT. Protein product: CASLRSENTEAFF.

The chain combines TRBV7-2 with TRBJ2-4; a weak D match, TRBD2 (6 bases). The CDR3 runs 15 residues. The V end lost 3 bases, the J end lost 3 bases, and 12 bases lay between the germline ends. Germline assignment: CDR1 SGHTA and CDR2 FQGNSA. CDR3 DNA: TGTGCCAGCAGCTTTCCGGGGGTGGACAAAAACATTCAGTACTTC. This encodes CASSFPGVDKNIQYF.

As to this clonotype: The germline gene is not matched at one end of the junction; a read error may be the cause. CDR3 in amino acids: CASSKAGGSTYNGQFF. As DNA, the CDR3 is TGTGCCAGCAGTAAAGCGGGGGGCTCCACCTACAATGGGCAGTTCTTC. This chain uses TRBV7-9 with TRBJ2-1, with 9 bases matching TRBD2. Germline V gives CDR1 SEHNR, CDR2 FQNEAQ (reference sequence). This CDR3 has 16 amino acids.

The sample holds a few counts of this clonotype. The chain employs TRBV7-2 and TRBJ1-2; TRBD1 agrees at 7 bases. V lost 5 bases, J lost 5 bases, and 11 bases stayed unmatched. In germline, CDR1 is SGHTA, CDR2 FQGNSA. This CDR3 has 15 residues. Here the CDR3 reads CASSPYRDRTYGYTF. For the CDR3, the DNA is TGTGCCAGCAGCCCATACCGGGACAGAACATATGGCTACACCTTC.

This clonotype came up a few times. The J gene is TRBJ1-2, the V gene TRBV6-2 or TRBV6-3; D may be TRBD1 (5 bases). CDR1 MNHEY and CDR2 SVGEGT come from the germline V gene. Trimming removed 2 bases from V and 2 bases from J, with 9 bases in between. The CDR3 consists of 14 residues. For the CDR3, the DNA is TGTGCCAGCAGTTACGACAGTGTAAACTATGGCTACACCTTC. Protein: CASSYDSVNYGYTF.

The chain joins TRBV27 to TRBJ2-5; TRBD1 might be the D (6 bases). V lost 2 bases and J lost 4, with 17 bases in between. CDR1 is MNHEY and CDR2 is SMNVEV in the germline V gene (reference sequence). This CDR3 comprises 16 residues. The CDR3 protein is CASSLGPGTLGETQYF. CDR3 sequence (DNA): TGTGCCAGCAGTTTAGGACCCGGGACATTAGGAGAGACCCAGTACTTC.

The chain employs TRBV20-1 and TRBJ2-3, with 9 bases fitting TRBD2. J lost 5 bases, V lost 1 base, and 4 bases had no gene match. The CDR3 extends over 14 amino acids. Germline-derived CDR1 and CDR2 are DFQATT and SNEGSKA (reference sequence). CDR3 protein: CSARAGLAIDTQYF. CDR3 coding DNA: TGCAGTGCTAGAGCTGGACTAGCGATAGATACGCAGTATTTT.